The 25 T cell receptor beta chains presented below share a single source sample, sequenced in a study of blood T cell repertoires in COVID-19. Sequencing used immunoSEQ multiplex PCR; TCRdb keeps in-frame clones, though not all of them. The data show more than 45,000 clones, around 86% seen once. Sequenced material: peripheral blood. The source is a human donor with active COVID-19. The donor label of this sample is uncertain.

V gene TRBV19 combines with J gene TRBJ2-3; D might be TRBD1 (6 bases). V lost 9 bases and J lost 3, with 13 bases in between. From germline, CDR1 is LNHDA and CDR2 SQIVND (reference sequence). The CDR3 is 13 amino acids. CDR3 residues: CASQTGYTDTQYF. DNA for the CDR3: TGTGCCAGCCAAACAGGGTATACAGATACGCAGTATTTT.

CDR3: CASSSLAPYEQYF. CDR3 nucleotides: TGTGCCAGCAGCTCGTTGGCCCCTTACGAGCAGTACTTC. This chain uses TRBV7-9 with TRBJ2-7; D gene unclear. The CDR3 has 13 amino acids. Germline V CDR1 and CDR2: SEHNR, FQNEAQ (reference sequence). V was trimmed by 4 bases and J by 4 bases, leaving 11 bases between them. Filled out from reference TRBV7-9 and TRBJ2-7, the complete variable domain reads DTGVSQNPRHKITKRGQNVTFRCDPISEHNRLYWYRQTLGQGPEFLTYFQNEAQLEKSRLLSDRFSAERPKGSFSTLEIQRTEQGDSAMYLCASSSLAPYEQYFGPGTRLTVT.

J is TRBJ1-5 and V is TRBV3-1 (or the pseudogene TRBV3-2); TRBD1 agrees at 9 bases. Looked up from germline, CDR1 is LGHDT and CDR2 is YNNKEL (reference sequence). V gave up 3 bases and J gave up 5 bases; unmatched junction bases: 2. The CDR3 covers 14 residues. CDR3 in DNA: TGTGCCAGCAGCCAGACAGGGGGACATCAGCCCCAGCATTTT. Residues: CASSQTGGHQPQHF.

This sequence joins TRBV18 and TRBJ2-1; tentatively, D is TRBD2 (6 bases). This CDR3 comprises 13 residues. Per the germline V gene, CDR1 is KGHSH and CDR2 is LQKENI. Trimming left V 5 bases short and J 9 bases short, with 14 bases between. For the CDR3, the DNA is TGTGCCAGCTCAACGGGACTCGAAAGTGAGCAGTTCTTC. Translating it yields CASSTGLESEQFF. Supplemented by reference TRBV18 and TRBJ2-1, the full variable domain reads NAGVMQNPRHLVRRRGQEARLRCSPMKGHSHVYWYRQLPEEGLKFMVYLQKENIIDESGMPKERFSAEFPKEGPSILRIQQVVRGDSAAYFCASSTGLESEQFFGPGTRLTVL.

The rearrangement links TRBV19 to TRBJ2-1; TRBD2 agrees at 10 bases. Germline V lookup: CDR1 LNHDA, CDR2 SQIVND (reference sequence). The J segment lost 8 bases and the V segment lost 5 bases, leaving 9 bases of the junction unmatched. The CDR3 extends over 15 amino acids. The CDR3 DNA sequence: TGTGCCAGTAGTGGAAGCGGGAGGGCCAGGGATGAGCAGTTCTTC. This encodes CASSGSGRARDEQFF. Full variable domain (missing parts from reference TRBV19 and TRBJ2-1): DGGITQSPKYLFRKEGQNVTLSCEQNLNHDAMYWYRQDPGQGLRLIYYSQIVNDFQKGDIAEGYSVSREKKESFPLTVTSAQKNPTAFYLCASSGSGRARDEQFFGPGTRLTVL.

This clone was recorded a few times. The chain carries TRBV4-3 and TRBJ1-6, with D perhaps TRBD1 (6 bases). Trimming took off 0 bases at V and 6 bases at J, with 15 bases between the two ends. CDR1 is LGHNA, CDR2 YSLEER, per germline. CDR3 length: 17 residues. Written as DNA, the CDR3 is TGCGCCAGCAGCCAAGATGTCGGGGGGGCGATTAATTCACCCCTCCACTTT. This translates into CASSQDVGGAINSPLHF.

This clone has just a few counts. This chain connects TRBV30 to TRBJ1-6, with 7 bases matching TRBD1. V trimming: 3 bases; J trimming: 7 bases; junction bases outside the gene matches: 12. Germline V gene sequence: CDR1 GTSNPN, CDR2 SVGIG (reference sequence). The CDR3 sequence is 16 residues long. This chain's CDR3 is CAWRLEAGTVNSPLHF. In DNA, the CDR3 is TGTGCCTGGAGGTTAGAGGCCGGGACAGTCAATTCACCCCTCCACTTT.

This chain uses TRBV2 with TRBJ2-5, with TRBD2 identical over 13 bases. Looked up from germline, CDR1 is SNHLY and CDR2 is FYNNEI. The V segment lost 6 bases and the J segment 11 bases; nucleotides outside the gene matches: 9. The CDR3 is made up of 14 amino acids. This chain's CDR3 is CASREWTSGGGQYF. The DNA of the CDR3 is TGTGCCAGCAGGGAATGGACTAGCGGGGGTGGGCAGTACTTC.

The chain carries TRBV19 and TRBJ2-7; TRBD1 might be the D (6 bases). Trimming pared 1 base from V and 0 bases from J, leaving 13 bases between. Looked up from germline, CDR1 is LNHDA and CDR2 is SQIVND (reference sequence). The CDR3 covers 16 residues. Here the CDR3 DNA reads TGTGCCAGTAGTATAGCCGGGACACCTAGCTCCTACGAGCAGTACTTC. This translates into CASSIAGTPSSYEQYF.

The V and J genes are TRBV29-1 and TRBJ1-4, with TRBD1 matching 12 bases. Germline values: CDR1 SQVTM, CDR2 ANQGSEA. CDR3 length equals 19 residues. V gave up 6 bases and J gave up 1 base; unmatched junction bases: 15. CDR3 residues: CSVVLRDRGREGTNEKLFF. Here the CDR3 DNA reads TGCAGCGTCGTCCTCCGGGACAGGGGGCGCGAGGGAACTAATGAAAAACTGTTTTTT.

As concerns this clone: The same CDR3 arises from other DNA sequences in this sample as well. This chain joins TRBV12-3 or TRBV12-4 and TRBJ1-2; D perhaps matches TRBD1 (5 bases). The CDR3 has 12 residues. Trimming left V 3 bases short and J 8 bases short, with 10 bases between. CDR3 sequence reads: CASSLGRFGYTF. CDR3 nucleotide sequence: TGTGCCAGCAGTTTGGGGCGGTTCGGCTACACCTTC.

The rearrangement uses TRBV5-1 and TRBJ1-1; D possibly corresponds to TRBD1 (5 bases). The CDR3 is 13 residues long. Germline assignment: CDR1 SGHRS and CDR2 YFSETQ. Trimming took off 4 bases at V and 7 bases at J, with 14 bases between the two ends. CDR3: CASSQTTAIEAFF. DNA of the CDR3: TGCGCCAGCAGCCAAACGACAGCGATTGAAGCTTTCTTT. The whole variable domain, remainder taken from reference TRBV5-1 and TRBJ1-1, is KAGVTQTPRYLIKTRGQQVTLSCSPISGHRSVSWYQQTPGQGLQFLFEYFSETQRNKGNFPGRFSGRQFSNSRSEMNVSTLELGDSALYLCASSQTTAIEAFFGQGTRLTVV.

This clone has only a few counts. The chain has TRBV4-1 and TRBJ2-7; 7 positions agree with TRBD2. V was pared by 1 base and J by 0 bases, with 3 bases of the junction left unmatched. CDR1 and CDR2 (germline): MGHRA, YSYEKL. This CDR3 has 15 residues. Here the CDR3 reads CASSQVPGGSYEQYF. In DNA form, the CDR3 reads TGCGCCAGCAGCCAAGTTCCGGGAGGCTCCTACGAGCAGTACTTC.

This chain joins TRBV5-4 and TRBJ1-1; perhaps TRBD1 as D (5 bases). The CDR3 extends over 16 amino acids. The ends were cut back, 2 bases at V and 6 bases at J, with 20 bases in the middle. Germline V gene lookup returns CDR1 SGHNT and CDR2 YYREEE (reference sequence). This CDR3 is CASSLAGGRNIPEAFF. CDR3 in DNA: TGTGCCAGCAGCTTAGCGGGGGGACGAAACATACCTGAAGCTTTCTTT. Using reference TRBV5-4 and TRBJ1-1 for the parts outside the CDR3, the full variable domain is ETGVTQSPTHLIKTRGQQVTLRCSSQSGHNTVSWYQQALGQGPQFIFQYYREEENGRGNFPPRFSGLQFPNYSSELNVNALELDDSALYLCASSLAGGRNIPEAFFGQGTRLTVV.

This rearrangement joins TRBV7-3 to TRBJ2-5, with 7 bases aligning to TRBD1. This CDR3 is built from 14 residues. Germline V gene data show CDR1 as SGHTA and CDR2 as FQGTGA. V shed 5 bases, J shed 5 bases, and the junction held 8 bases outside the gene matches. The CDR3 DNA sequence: TGTGCCAGCAGCATGGGACAGCTTGGCGAGACCCAGTACTTC. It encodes CASSMGQLGETQYF.

CDR3 amino acids: CASSTPSAGNTGELFF. The DNA for the CDR3 is TGTGCCAGCAGTACACCTAGCGCTGGGAACACCGGGGAGCTGTTTTTT. The V call is TRBV6-2 or TRBV6-3, the J call TRBJ2-2, with TRBD2 as a possible D gene (6 bases). Germline assignment: CDR1 MNHEY and CDR2 SVGEGT. V was clipped by 5 bases and J by 1 base, with 14 bases between them. This CDR3 is 16 amino acids long.

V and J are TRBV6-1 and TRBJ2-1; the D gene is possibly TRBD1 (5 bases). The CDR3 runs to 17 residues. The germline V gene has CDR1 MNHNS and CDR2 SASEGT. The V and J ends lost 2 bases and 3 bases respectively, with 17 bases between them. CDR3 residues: CASSEYVEQVFYNEQFF. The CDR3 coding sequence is TGTGCCAGCAGTGAATACGTCGAACAGGTCTTCTACAATGAGCAGTTCTTC.

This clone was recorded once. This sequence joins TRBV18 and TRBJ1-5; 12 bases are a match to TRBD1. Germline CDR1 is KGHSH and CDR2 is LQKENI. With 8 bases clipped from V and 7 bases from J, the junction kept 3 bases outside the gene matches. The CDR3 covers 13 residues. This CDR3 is CASGTGGLQPQHF. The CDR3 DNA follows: TGTGCCAGCGGGACAGGGGGCTTACAGCCCCAGCATTTT.

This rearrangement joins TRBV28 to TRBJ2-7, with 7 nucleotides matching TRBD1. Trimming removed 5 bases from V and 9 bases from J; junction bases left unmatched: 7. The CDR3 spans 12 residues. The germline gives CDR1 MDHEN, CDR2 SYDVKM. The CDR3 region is CASSRTTGRQYF. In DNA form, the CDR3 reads TGTGCCAGCAGTAGGACGACAGGGCGGCAGTACTTC. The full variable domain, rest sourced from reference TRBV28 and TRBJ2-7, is DVKVTQSSRYLVKRTGEKVFLECVQDMDHENMFWYRQDPGLGLRLIYFSYDVKMKEKGDIPEGYSVSREKKERFSLILESASTNQTSMYLCASSRTTGRQYFGPGTRLTVT.

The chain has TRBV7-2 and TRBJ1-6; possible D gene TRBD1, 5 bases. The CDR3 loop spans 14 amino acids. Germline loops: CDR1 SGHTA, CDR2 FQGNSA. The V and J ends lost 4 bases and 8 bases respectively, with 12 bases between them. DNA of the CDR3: TGTGCCAGCAGCTACAACTGGGGGGATTCACCCCTCCACTTT. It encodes CASSYNWGDSPLHF. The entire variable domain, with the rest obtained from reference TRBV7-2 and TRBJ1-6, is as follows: GAGVSQSPSNKVTEKGKDVELRCDPISGHTALYWYRQSLGQGLEFLIYFQGNSAPDKSGLPSDRFSAERTGGSVSTLTIQRTQQEDSAVYLCASSYNWGDSPLHFGNGTRLTVT.

CDR3 loop: CATSDGTWRGTQYF. In DNA, the CDR3 is TGTGCCACCAGTGATGGGACCTGGCGGGGGACCCAGTACTTC. The J gene is TRBJ2-5, the V gene TRBV24-1; D might be TRBD2 (6 bases). The CDR3 loop spans 14 amino acids. The germline V gene encodes CDR1 KGHDR and CDR2 SFDVKD. Between the trimmed V and J ends, which lost 3 bases and 7 bases, there was a span of 14 bases.

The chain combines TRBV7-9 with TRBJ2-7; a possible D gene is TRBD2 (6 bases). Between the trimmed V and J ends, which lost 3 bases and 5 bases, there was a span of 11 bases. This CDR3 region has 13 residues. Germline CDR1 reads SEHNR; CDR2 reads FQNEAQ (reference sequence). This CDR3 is CASSFSGADEQYF. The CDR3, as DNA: TGTGCCAGCAGCTTTAGCGGAGCTGACGAGCAGTACTTC.

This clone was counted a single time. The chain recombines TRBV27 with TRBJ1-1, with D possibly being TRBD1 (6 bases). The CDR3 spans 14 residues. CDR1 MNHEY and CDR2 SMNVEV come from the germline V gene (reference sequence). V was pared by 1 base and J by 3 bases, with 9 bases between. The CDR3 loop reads CASSLYRAYTEAFF. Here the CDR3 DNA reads TGTGCCAGCAGTTTATACAGGGCTTACACTGAAGCTTTCTTT.

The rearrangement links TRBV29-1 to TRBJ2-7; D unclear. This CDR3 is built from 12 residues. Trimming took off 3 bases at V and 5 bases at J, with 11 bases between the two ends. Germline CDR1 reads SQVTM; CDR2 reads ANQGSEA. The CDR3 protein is CSVENNSNEQYF. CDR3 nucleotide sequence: TGCAGCGTTGAGAATAACAGCAACGAGCAGTACTTC.

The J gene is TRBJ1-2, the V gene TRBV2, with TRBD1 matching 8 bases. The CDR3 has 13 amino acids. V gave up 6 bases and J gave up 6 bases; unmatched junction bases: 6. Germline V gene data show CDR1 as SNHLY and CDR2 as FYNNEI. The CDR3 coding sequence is TGTGCCAGCAGGGACCTGACAGGGGATGGCTACACCTTC. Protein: CASRDLTGDGYTF.